The following is a TCR beta chain sequence with its context. Antigen unknown. One end of the junction is discordant with germline, which a read error may explain. Germline loops: CDR1 LGHNA, CDR2 YSLEER. The CDR3 loop spans 16 amino acids. These data come from a study of identifying expanded T cells in peripheral blood. Study conclusions and caveats: Differentially abundant clones: around 1.2 between replicates, about 15 at roughly 15 days, less than 20 at four.

The data were produced by immunoSEQ multiplex PCR, yet TCRdb's version contains in-frame clones alone and is incomplete. The sample shows about 85,000 clones, approximately 91% of them seen only once. The sequence came from a person between 18 and 69 years old in good health. The chain combines TRBV4-3 with TRBJ2-7; no reliable D call. The specimen was blood. CDR3 sequence: CTSSQEWARYVYEQYF. The CDR3 DNA is TGCACCAGCAGCCAAGAATGGGCTAGATACGTGTACGAGCAGTACTTC.